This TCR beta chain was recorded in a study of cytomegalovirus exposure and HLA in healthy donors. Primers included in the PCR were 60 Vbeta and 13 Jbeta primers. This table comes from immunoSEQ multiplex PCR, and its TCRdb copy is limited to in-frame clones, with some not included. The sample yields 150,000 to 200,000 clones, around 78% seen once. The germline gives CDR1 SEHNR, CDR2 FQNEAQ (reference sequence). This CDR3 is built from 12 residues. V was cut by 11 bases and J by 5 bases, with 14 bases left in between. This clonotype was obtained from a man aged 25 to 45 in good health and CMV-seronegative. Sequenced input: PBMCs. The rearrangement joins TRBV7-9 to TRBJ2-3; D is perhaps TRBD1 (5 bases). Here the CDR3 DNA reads TGTGCCGGACAATATGATGAAGATACGCAGTATTTT. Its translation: CAGQYDEDTQYF.